This is a list of T cell receptor beta chains from one sample in a study of T-cell reconstitution after alpha-beta-depleted transplantation in children. A single record per CDR3 protein comes from TCRdb applying MiXCR to the PCR reads. The sample carries roughly 420,000 distinct CDR3 sequences, around 15% recorded once. The sample in question was PBMCs, mostly from graft donor cells, obtained 360 days after TCRalphabeta/CD19-depleted stem cell transplant. The receptors here all came from a boy in the first two years of life who had a stem cell transplant for Wiskott-Aldrich syndrome, so the T cells may come from the graft donor. Both conserved end residues are part of each CDR3. A D gene is named only where the DNA matches it firmly. Clone size, where shown, is once, few, many, or a class for clones that have expanded.

- TRBJ2-2 - TRBV5-1 CASTKSLGTGELFF TGCGCCAGCACCAAATCCCTGGGGACCGGGGAGCTGTTTTTT
- TRBJ2-2 TRBD1 TRBV5-5 CATNPGTGNGRTGELFF TGTGCCACCAATCCCGGGACAGGGAATGGGCGGACCGGGGAGCTGTTTTTT
- TRBJ2-2 TRBD1 TRBV7-2 CASSFRDRGPTGELFF TGTGCCAGCAGCTTTCGAGACAGGGGGCCCACCGGGGAGCTGTTTTTT
few TRBJ2-2 TRBD2 TRBV20-1 CSATASGGQGGELFF TGCAGTGCTACAGCTAGCGGGGGGCAGGGCGGGGAGCTGTTTTTT
- TRBJ2-7 - TRBV5-1 CASRATSIGDPYEQYF TGCGCCAGCAGGGCAACATCAATCGGGGACCCCTACGAGCAGTACTTC
- TRBJ2-1 TRBD1 TRBV6-2/TRBV6-3 CASSYRGRLSEQFF TGTGCCAGCAGCTACAGGGGGCGGTTGAGTGAGCAGTTCTTC
- TRBJ2-1 - TRBV6-2/TRBV6-3 CASRPLAFPYNEQFF TGTGCCAGCAGGCCGCTAGCTTTCCCCTACAATGAGCAGTTCTTC
few TRBJ2-1 - TRBV6-2/TRBV6-3 CASSGIAYNEQFF TGTGCCAGCAGCGGGATAGCCTACAATGAGCAGTTCTTC
- TRBJ2-1 - TRBV3-1 CASSQANRASANNEQFF TGTGCCAGCAGCCAAGCTAATCGAGCTAGCGCAAACAATGAGCAGTTCTTC
- TRBJ2-5 TRBD2 TRBV7-2 CASGLAGGETQYF TGTGCCAGCGGACTAGCGGGAGGGGAGACCCAGTACTTC
- TRBJ2-2 TRBD2 TRBV27 CASSLAGGLGTGELFF TGTGCCAGCAGTTTAGCGGGAGGTTTGGGCACCGGGGAGCTGTTTTTT
- TRBJ2-2 - TRBV18 CASSAIPNTGELFF TGTGCCAGCTCAGCGATTCCGAACACCGGGGAGCTGTTTTTT
few TRBJ2-2 TRBD1 TRBV3-1 CASSWMGQGDTGELFF TGTGCCAGCAGCTGGATGGGACAGGGCGACACCGGGGAGCTGTTTTTT
- TRBJ1-2 - TRBV7-9 CASSLERGTGKRDYGYTF TGTGCCAGCAGCTTAGAGAGGGGGACGGGGAAGAGAGACTATGGCTACACCTTC
- TRBJ2-2 TRBD2 TRBV4-1 CASRPGLAGGTNTGELFF TGCGCCAGCAGACCGGGACTAGCGGGGGGAACGAACACCGGGGAGCTGTTTTTT
- TRBJ2-2 - TRBV6-5 CASSYSTENTGELFF TGTGCCAGCAGTTACTCGACAGAAAACACCGGGGAGCTGTTTTTT
- TRBJ2-3 TRBD1 TRBV5-1 CASSRIQGKGTDTQYF TGCGCCAGCTCCCGGATACAGGGGAAGGGGACAGATACGCAGTATTTT
- TRBJ2-7 TRBD2 TRBV20-1 CSARGRGLAGGEQYF TGCAGTGCTAGGGGTAGGGGACTAGCGGGAGGAGAGCAGTACTTC
- TRBJ2-7 - TRBV6-5 CASSYSFPGSPYEQYF TGTGCCAGCAGTTACTCGTTCCCCGGGTCCCCCTACGAGCAGTACTTC
few TRBJ2-5 - TRBV4-2 CASSRSGPHVQETQYF TGTGCCAGCAGCCGCAGCGGACCCCACGTCCAAGAGACCCAGTACTTC
many TRBJ2-7 - TRBV5-1 CASRGTPLYEQYF TGCGCCAGCAGGGGAACACCTTTGTACGAGCAGTACTTC
- TRBJ2-1 TRBD1 TRBV20-1 CSARVDRDKQFF TGCAGTGCTAGAGTCGACAGGGACAAGCAGTTCTTC
- TRBJ2-5 - TRBV7-2 CASSLPSVGRGETQYF TGTGCCAGCAGCTTACCCAGCGTCGGCCGAGGGGAGACCCAGTACTTC
few TRBJ2-3 - TRBV7-9 CASSLAGAPDTQYF TGTGCCAGCAGCTTAGCTGGGGCTCCCGATACGCAGTATTTT
- TRBJ2-2 - TRBV7-9 CASSSRTSNTGELFF TGTGCCAGCAGCTCCCGGACTTCGAACACCGGGGAGCTGTTTTTT
- TRBJ2-1 TRBD2 TRBV2 CASSERLAGGINEQFF TGTGCCAGCAGTGAGAGACTAGCGGGGGGAATCAATGAGCAGTTCTTC
few TRBJ2-6 - TRBV7-9 CASSLDRGYTGANVLTF TGTGCCAGCAGCTTAGATCGGGGGTATACTGGGGCCAACGTCCTGACTTTC
- TRBJ1-2 - TRBV21-1 CASSKASSKDRVCYGYTF TGTGCCAGCAGCAAGGCATCGAGCAAGGACAGGGTTTGCTATGGCTACACCTTC
few TRBJ1-6 - TRBV5-6 CASSSVTGVPLHF TGTGCCAGCAGCTCCGTGACAGGCGTCCCCCTCCACTTT
few TRBJ1-5 - TRBV27 CASSRARYQPQHF TGTGCCAGCAGCCGGGCCAGATATCAGCCCCAGCATTTT
many TRBJ2-1 - TRBV20-1 CSARRLSSYNEQFF TGCAGTGCTCGCCGTCTGAGCTCCTACAATGAGCAGTTCTTC
many TRBJ2-1 TRBD2 TRBV12-3/TRBV12-4 CATTLRGLAGAYNEQFF TGTGCCACCACTTTAAGGGGGCTAGCGGGAGCCTACAATGAGCAGTTCTTC
few TRBJ2-5 - TRBV2 CASSGGVYQETQYF TGTGCCAGCAGTGGGGGGGTATACCAAGAGACCCAGTACTTC
- TRBJ2-3 - TRBV20-1 CSASIDTDTQYF TGCAGTGCTAGTATCGACACAGATACGCAGTATTTT
few TRBJ1-1 - TRBV12-3/TRBV12-4 CASRSRGVGEAFF TGTGCCAGCAGGTCCCGTGGGGTTGGAGAAGCTTTCTTT
- TRBJ2-1 - TRBV2 CASSASRGRGYNEQFF TGTGCCAGCAGTGCTTCTCGGGGGCGAGGGTACAATGAGCAGTTCTTC